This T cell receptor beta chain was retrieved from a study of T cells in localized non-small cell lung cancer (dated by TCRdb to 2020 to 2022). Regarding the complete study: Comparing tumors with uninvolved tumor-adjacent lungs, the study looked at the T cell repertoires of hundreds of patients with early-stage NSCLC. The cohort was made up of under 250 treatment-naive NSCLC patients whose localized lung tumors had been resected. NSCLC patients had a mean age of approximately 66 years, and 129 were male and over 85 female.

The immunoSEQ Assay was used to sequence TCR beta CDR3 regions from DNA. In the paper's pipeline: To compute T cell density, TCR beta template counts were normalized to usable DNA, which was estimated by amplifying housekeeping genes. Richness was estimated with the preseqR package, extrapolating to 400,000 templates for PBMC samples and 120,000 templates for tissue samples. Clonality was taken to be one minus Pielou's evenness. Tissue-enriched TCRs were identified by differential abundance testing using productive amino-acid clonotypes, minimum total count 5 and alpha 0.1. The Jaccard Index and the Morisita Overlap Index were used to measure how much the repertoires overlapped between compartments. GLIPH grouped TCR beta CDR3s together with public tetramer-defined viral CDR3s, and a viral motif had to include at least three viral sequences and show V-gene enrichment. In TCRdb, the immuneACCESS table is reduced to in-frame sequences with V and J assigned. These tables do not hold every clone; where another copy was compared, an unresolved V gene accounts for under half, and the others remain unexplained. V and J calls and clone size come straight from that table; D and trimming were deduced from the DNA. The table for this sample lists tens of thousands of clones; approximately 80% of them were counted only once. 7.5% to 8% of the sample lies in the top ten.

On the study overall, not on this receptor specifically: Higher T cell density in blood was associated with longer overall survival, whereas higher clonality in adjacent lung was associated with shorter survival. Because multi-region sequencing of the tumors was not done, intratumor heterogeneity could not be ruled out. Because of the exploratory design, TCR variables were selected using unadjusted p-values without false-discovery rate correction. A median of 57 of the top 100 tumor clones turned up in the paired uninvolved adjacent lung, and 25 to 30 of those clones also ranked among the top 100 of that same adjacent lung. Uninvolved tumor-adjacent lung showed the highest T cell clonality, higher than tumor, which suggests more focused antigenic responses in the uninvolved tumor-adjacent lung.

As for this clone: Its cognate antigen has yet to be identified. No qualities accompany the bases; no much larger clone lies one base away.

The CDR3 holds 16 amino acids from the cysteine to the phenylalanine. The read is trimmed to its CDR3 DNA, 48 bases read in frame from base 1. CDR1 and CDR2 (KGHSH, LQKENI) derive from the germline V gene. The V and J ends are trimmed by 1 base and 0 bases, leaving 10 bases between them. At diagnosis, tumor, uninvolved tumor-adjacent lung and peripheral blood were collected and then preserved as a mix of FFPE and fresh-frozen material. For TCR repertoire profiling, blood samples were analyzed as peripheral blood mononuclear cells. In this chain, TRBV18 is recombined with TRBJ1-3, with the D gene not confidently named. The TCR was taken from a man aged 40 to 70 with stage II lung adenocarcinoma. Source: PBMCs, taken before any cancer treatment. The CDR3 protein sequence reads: CASSPLRDFSGNTIYF. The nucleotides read TGTGCCAGCTCACCACTGAGGGATTTCTCTGGAAACACCATATATTTT.